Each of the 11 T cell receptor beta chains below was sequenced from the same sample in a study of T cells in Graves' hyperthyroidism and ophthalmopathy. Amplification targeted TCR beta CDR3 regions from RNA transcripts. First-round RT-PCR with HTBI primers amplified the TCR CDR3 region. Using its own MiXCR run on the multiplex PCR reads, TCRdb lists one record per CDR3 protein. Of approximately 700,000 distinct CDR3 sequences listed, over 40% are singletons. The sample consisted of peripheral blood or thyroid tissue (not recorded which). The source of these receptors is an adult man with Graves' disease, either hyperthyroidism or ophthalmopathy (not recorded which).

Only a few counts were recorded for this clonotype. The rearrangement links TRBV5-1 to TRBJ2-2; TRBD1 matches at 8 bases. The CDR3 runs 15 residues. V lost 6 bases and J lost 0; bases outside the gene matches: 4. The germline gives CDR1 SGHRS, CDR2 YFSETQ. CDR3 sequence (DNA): TGCGCCAGCACTCCGGGACAGGCGAACACCGGGGAGCTGTTTTTT. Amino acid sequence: CASTPGQANTGELFF.

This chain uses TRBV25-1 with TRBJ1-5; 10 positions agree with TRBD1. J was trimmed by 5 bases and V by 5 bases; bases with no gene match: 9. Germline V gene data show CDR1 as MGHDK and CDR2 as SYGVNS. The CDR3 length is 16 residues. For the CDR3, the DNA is TGTGCCAGCAGTTACCCGACAGGGGGCCTTTATCAGCCCCAGCATTTT. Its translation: CASSYPTGGLYQPQHF.

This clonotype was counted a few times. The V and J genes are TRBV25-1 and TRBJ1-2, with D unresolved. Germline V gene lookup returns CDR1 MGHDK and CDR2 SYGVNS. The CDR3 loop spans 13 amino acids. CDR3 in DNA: TGTGCTAGAGTCTTGGGTGCGGACTATGGCTACACCTTC. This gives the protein CARVLGADYGYTF.

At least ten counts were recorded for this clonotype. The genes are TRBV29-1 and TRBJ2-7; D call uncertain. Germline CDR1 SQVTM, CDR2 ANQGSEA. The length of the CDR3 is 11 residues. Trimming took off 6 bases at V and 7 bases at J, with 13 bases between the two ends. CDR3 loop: CSVESREEQYF. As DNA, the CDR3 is TGCAGCGTCGAAAGTAGGGAAGAGCAGTACTTC.

This chain's CDR3 is CAYPGQGDYGYTF. The CDR3 DNA sequence: TGTGCCTATCCTGGACAGGGAGACTATGGCTACACCTTC. V is TRBV24-1 and J is TRBJ1-2; TRBD1 matches at 8 bases. The CDR3 is 13 residues long. V shed 12 bases and J 3 bases; nucleotides not matched to a gene: 8. Germline V gives CDR1 KGHDR, CDR2 SFDVKD.

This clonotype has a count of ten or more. CDR3 loop: CATSDLRQAEKLFF. CDR3 coding DNA: TGTGCCACCAGTGATTTGCGGCAGGCGGAAAAACTGTTTTTT. The chain carries TRBV24-1 and TRBJ1-4; D unclear. CDR3 length equals 14 residues. The germline V gene encodes CDR1 KGHDR and CDR2 SFDVKD. V was pared by 0 bases and J by 8 bases, with 9 bases between.

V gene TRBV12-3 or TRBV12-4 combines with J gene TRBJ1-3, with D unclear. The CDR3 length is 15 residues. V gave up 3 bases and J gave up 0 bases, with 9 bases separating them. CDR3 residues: CASSFNDNSGNTIYF. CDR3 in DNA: TGTGCCAGCAGTTTCAACGACAACTCTGGAAACACCATATATTTT.

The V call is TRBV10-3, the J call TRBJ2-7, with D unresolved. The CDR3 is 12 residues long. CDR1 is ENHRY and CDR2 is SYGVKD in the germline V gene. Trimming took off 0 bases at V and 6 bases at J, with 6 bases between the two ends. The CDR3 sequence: CAISESVSEQYF. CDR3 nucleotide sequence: TGTGCCATCAGTGAGTCGGTGAGCGAGCAGTACTTC.

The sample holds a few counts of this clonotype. For the CDR3, the DNA is TGCGCCAGCAGCTTGGGGGGACAGGGAGACGGCATTAATTCACCCCTCCACTTT. Translation: CASSLGGQGDGINSPLHF. The chain recombines TRBV5-1 with TRBJ1-6; 9 positions match TRBD1. Germline trimming cut 0 bases from V and 6 bases from J; bases unmatched to any gene: 10. The germline gives CDR1 SGHRS, CDR2 YFSETQ. The CDR3 is 18 residues long.

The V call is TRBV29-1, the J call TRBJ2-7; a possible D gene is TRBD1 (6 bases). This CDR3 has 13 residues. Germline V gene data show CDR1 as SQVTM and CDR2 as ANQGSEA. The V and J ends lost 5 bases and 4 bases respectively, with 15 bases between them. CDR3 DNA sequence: TGCAGCGTTAAGACAGGTCGAGGGTACGAGCAGTACTTC. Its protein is CSVKTGRGYEQYF.

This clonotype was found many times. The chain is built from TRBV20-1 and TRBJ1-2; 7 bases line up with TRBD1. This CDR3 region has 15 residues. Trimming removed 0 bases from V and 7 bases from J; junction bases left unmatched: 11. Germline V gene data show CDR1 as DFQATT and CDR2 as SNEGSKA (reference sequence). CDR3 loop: CSARDRPFNRGGYTF. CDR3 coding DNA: TGCAGTGCTAGAGACCGACCGTTCAACAGGGGTGGCTACACCTTC.